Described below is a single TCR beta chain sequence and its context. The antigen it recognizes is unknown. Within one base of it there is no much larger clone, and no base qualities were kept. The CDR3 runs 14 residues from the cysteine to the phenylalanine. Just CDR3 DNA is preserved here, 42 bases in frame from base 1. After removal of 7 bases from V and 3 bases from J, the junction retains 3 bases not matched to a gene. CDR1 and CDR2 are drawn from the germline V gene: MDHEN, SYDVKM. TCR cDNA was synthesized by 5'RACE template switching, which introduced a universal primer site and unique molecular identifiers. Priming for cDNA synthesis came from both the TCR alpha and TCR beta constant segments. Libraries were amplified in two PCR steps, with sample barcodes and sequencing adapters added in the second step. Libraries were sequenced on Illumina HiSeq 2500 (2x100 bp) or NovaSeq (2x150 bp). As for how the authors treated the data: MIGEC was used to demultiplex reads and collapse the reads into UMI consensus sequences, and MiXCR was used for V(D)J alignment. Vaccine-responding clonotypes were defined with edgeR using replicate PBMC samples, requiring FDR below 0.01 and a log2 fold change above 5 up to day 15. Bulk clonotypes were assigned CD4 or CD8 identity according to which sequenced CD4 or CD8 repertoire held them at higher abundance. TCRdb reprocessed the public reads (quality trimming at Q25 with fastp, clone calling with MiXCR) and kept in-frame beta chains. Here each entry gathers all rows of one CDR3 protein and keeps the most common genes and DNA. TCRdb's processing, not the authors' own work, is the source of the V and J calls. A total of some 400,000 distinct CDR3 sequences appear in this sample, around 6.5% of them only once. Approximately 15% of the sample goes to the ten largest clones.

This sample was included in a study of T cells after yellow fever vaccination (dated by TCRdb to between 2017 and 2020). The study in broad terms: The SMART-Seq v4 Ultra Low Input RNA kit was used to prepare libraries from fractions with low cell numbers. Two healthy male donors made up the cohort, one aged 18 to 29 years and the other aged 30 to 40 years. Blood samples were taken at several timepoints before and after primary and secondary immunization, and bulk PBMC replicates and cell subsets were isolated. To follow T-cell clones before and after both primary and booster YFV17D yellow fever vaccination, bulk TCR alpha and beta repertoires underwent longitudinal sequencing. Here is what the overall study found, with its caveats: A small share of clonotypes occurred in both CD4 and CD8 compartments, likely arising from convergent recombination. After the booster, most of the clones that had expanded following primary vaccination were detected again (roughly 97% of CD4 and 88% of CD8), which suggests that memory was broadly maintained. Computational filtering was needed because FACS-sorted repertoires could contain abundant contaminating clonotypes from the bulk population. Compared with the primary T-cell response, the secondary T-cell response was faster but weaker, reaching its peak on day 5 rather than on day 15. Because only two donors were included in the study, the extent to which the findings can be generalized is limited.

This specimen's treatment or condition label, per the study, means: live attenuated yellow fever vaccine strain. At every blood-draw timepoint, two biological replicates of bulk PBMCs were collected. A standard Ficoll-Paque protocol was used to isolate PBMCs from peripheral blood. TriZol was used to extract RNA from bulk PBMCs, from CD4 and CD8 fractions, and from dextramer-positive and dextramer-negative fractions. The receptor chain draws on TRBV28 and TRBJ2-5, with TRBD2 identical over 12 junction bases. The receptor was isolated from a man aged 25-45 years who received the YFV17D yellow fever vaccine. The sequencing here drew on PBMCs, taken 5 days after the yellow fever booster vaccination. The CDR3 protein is CASKTSGREETQYF. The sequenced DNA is TGTGCCAGCAAGACTAGCGGGAGAGAAGAGACCCAGTACTTC.